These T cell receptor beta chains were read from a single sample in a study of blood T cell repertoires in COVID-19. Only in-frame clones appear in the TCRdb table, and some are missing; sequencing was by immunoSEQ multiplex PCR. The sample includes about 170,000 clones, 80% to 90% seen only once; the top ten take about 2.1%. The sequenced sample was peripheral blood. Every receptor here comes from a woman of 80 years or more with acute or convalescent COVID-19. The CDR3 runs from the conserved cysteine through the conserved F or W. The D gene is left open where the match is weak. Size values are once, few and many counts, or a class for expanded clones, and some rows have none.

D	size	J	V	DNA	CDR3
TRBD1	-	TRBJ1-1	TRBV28	TGTGCCAGCAGGCCGGGACAGATGAACACTGAAGCTTTCTTT	CASRPGQMNTEAFF
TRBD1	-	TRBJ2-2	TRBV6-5	TGTGCCAGCAGTCATCGACAGGGCGCCACCGGGGAGCTGTTTTTT	CASSHRQGATGELFF
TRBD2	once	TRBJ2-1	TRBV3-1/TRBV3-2	TGTGCCAGCAGCCAAGAGGGAGTAGCGGGAGGACTCTACAATGAGCAGTTCTTC	CASSQEGVAGGLYNEQFF
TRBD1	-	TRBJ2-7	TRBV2	TGTGCCAGCAGTACGACAGGGGTGTACGAGCAGTACTTC	CASSTTGVYEQYF
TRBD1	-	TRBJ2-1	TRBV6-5	TGTGCCAGCACCCCTGGGGGACAGGCTTATGAGCAGTTCTTC	CASTPGGQAYEQFF
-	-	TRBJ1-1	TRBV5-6	TGTGCCAGCAGCTTTGGGGAGGGGAACACTGAAGCTTTCTTT	CASSFGEGNTEAFF
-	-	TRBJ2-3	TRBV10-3	TGTGCCACCTTTAATATGGCAGGGAGGACCACAGATACGCAGTATTTT	CATFNMAGRTTDTQYF
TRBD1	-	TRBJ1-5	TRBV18	TGTGCCAGCTCACTGGACAGGGGGGCATCAAGCAATCAGCCCCAGCATTTT	CASSLDRGASSNQPQHF
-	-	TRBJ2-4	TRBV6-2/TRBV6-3	TGTGCCAGCAGTCGAACCGGCCGAGCGAACATTCAGTACTTC	CASSRTGRANIQYF
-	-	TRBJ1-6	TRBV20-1	TGCAGTGCTAGTCCCGACACCGCTTCGCCCCTCCACTTT	CSASPDTASPLHF
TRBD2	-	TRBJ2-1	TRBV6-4	TGTGCCAGCAGTGATGTAGCGGGTCCCTACAATGAGCAGTTCTTC	CASSDVAGPYNEQFF
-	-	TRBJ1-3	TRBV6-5	TGTGCCAGCTGGACAGCGGACTCTGGAAACACCATATATTTT	CASWTADSGNTIYF